One and the same sample provided the 20 T cell receptor beta chains below, sequenced in a study of cytomegalovirus exposure and HLA in healthy donors. The PCR contained 60 Vbeta and 13 Jbeta primers. Produced via immunoSEQ multiplex PCR; TCRdb's table is partial and in-frame only. The repertoire has approximately 120,000 clones, roughly 78% of them found once; the top ten carry 7% to 9.5%. Sequenced: PBMCs. The receptors derive from a man aged 25 to 40 in good health and CMV-seropositive.

The V and J genes are TRBV18 and TRBJ1-1; tentatively, D is TRBD1 (5 bases). The CDR3 sequence is 17 residues long. Between the trimmed V and J ends, which lost 5 bases and 1 base, there was a span of 20 bases. Germline V gene lookup returns CDR1 KGHSH and CDR2 LQKENI. CDR3 amino acids: CASSTRDVVLGNTEAFF. In DNA, the CDR3 is TGTGCCAGCTCAACCAGGGATGTAGTCTTGGGGAACACTGAAGCTTTCTTT. Full variable domain (outside the CDR3, taken from reference TRBV18 and TRBJ1-1): NAGVMQNPRHLVRRRGQEARLRCSPMKGHSHVYWYRQLPEEGLKFMVYLQKENIIDESGMPKERFSAEFPKEGPSILRIQQVVRGDSAAYFCASSTRDVVLGNTEAFFGQGTRLTVV.

This clone was detected only once. This chain links TRBV4-1 with TRBJ1-5; perhaps TRBD1 as D (5 bases). This CDR3 has 18 residues. V was trimmed by 3 bases and J by 3 bases, leaving 21 bases between them. CDR1 and CDR2 from the germline V gene are MGHRA and YSYEKL. The CDR3 nucleotides read TGCGCCAGCAGCCAGATCAGCGGGGGTAGGGGACCCAATCAGCCCCAGCATTTT. Residues: CASSQISGGRGPNQPQHF.

Worth noting for this clone: The sample carries other DNA sequences with the same CDR3. This rearrangement joins TRBV5-1 to TRBJ2-3, with TRBD2 identical over 8 bases. The ends lost 0 bases at V and 2 bases at J; junction bases unmatched: 11. The CDR3 is 18 residues long. CDR1 is SGHRS and CDR2 is YFSETQ in the germline V gene. CDR3 sequence reads: CASSLGRTSGGSTDTQYF. Written as DNA, the CDR3 is TGCGCCAGCAGCTTGGGACGAACAAGCGGGGGTTCCACAGATACGCAGTATTTT. The entire variable domain, with the rest obtained from reference TRBV5-1 and TRBJ2-3, is as follows: KAGVTQTPRYLIKTRGQQVTLSCSPISGHRSVSWYQQTPGQGLQFLFEYFSETQRNKGNFPGRFSGRQFSNSRSEMNVSTLELGDSALYLCASSLGRTSGGSTDTQYFGPGTRLTVL.

The J gene is TRBJ1-2, the V gene TRBV6-4; D ambiguous. The germline V gene encodes CDR1 MRHNA and CDR2 SNTAGT. The CDR3 is 13 residues long. The V end lost 3 bases, the J end lost 1 base, and 6 bases lay between the germline ends. CDR3 sequence: CASSEWSNYGYTF. For the CDR3, the DNA is TGTGCCAGCAGTGAATGGAGTAACTATGGCTACACCTTC.

V gene TRBV19 combines with J gene TRBJ1-1; D is possibly TRBD1 (5 bases). Germline assignment: CDR1 LNHDA and CDR2 SQIVND (reference sequence). The CDR3 covers 16 residues. V lost 6 bases, J lost 0 bases, and 17 bases lay in between. The CDR3 here is CASRRDGTRMNTEAFF. DNA for the CDR3: TGTGCCAGTAGGAGAGACGGGACTAGGATGAACACTGAAGCTTTCTTT.

V and J are TRBV9 and TRBJ1-6, with D maybe TRBD1 (5 bases). Germline lookup yields CDR1 SGDLS and CDR2 YYNGEE. CDR3 length: 12 amino acids. V lost 4 bases, J lost 9 bases, and 8 bases lay in between. The CDR3 nucleotides are TGTGCCAGCAGCCCGCAGGGTTCACCCCTCCACTTT. Amino acid sequence: CASSPQGSPLHF.

The chain couples TRBV13 to TRBJ2-2, with TRBD1 matching over 8 bases. Germline values: CDR1 PRHDT, CDR2 FYEKMQ (reference sequence). CDR3 length equals 18 residues. The V segment lost 4 bases and the J segment 1 base; nucleotides outside the gene matches: 11. CDR3 DNA: TGTGCCAGCAGCTCGCGTACATCAGGGGGCAAGAACACCGGGGAGCTGTTTTTT. Translated: CASSSRTSGGKNTGELFF.

The rearrangement links TRBV12-5 to TRBJ1-1; TRBD1 aligns across 8 bases. Unmatched junction bases numbered 11, after V lost 4 bases and J lost 10 bases. The germline V gene encodes CDR1 LGHNT and CDR2 FRNRAP. The CDR3 sequence is 14 residues long. CDR3 DNA: TGTGCTAGTGGTTCCCCGCCAGGGGGCAAGTCAGCTTTCTTT. Encoded protein: CASGSPPGGKSAFF.

The chain carries TRBV5-1 and TRBJ1-4; no reliable D call. Trimming left V 5 bases short and J 4 bases short, with 12 bases between. CDR3 size: 14 residues. The germline gives CDR1 SGHRS, CDR2 YFSETQ. The CDR3 loop reads CASRRADNNEKLFF. CDR3 coding DNA: TGCGCCAGCAGGAGGGCCGACAATAATGAAAAACTGTTTTTT.

This rearrangement joins TRBV7-3 to TRBJ2-1; 11 nucleotides agree with TRBD2. CDR1 and CDR2 from the germline V gene are SGHTA and FQGTGA. V lost 1 base, J lost 3 bases, and 2 bases stayed unmatched. The CDR3 totals 16 residues. CDR3 nucleotides: TGTGCCAGCAGCTTAATTGGGACTAGCGGCTACAATGAGCAGTTCTTC. It encodes CASSLIGTSGYNEQFF.

V usage is TRBV19 and J usage is TRBJ2-7; tentatively, D is TRBD2 (6 bases). Per the germline V gene, CDR1 is LNHDA and CDR2 is SQIVND (reference sequence). The CDR3 runs 13 residues. V was clipped by 2 bases and J by 6 bases, with 11 bases between them. The CDR3 loop reads CASSITAGGEQYF. In DNA, the CDR3 is TGTGCCAGTAGTATAACGGCCGGGGGCGAGCAGTACTTC.

This chain links TRBV7-6 with TRBJ1-1; 8 positions agree with TRBD1. The V gene end was trimmed by 1 base and the J gene end by 2 bases; junction bases not matched to a gene: 6. CDR3 length equals 16 residues. Germline V CDR1 and CDR2: SGHVS, FNYEAQ. CDR3 sequence: CASSLGLQGGNTEAFF. CDR3 nucleotides: TGTGCCAGCAGCTTAGGCCTACAGGGGGGCAACACTGAAGCTTTCTTT.

This chain uses TRBV27 with TRBJ1-1; the D gene is possibly TRBD1 (6 bases). Trimming took off 5 bases at V and 5 bases at J, with 21 bases between the two ends. CDR3 length equals 16 residues. Germline V gives CDR1 MNHEY, CDR2 SMNVEV (reference sequence). CDR3 nucleotide sequence: TGTGCCAGCAGTCGTGTCAGGGGCGTGAGGGGAACTGAAGCTTTCTTT. This encodes CASSRVRGVRGTEAFF.

The chain uses TRBV5-1 and TRBJ2-5, with a tentative D call TRBD2 (5 bases). The ends were cut back, 0 bases at V and 0 bases at J, with 6 bases in the middle. This CDR3 is built from 14 residues. Germline V lookup: CDR1 SGHRS, CDR2 YFSETQ. The DNA of the CDR3 is TGCGCCAGCAGCTTGGTAGCGTACCAAGAGACCCAGTACTTC. This translates into CASSLVAYQETQYF.

This chain joins TRBV7-8 and TRBJ2-7, with TRBD1 matching over 7 bases. The CDR3 sequence is 17 residues long. Germline assignment: CDR1 SGHVS and CDR2 FQNEAQ. Losses at the gene ends were 4 bases for V and 5 bases for J; bases not matched to a gene: 17. The CDR3 here is CASSSYIRLDRSDEQYF. CDR3 sequence (DNA): TGTGCCAGCAGCTCCTATATAAGACTGGACAGGAGCGACGAGCAGTACTTC.

The V call is TRBV4-1, the J call TRBJ2-7, with 7 positions matching TRBD1. Trimming took 4 bases from V and 5 from J; bases not matched to a gene: 11. The CDR3 has 15 residues. Germline CDR1 and CDR2: MGHRA and YSYEKL. CDR3 DNA: TGCGCCAGCAGCCGTGAGACAGGGCTACCCAACGAGCAGTACTTC. The encoded protein is CASSRETGLPNEQYF.

The chain has TRBV19 and TRBJ1-6; 10 bases match TRBD1. V gave up 5 bases and J gave up 1 base; unmatched junction bases: 14. This CDR3 comprises 20 residues. The germline CDR1 and CDR2 sequences are LNHDA and SQIVND (reference sequence). In DNA, the CDR3 is TGTGCCAGTAGTCCGATTCCGGGACAGGGGTTTCGATCCTATAATTCACCCCTCCACTTT. Translated, it gives CASSPIPGQGFRSYNSPLHF.

The chain links TRBV7-6 to TRBJ2-7; D possibly corresponds to TRBD1 (6 bases). CDR1 and CDR2 (germline): SGHVS, FNYEAQ. V dropped 1 base and J dropped 0 bases, with 16 bases sitting between them. This CDR3 contains 17 residues. CDR3 DNA: TGTGCCAGCAGCTTAGGGCCGGGACACCAGAGCTCCTACGAGCAGTACTTC. It is translated as CASSLGPGHQSSYEQYF.

The V call is TRBV30, the J call TRBJ1-1; 7 bases align to TRBD1. Germline V gene sequence: CDR1 GTSNPN, CDR2 SVGIG (reference sequence). There are 13 residues in the CDR3. The trim removed 0 bases at V and 8 bases at J, leaving 6 bases unmatched. CDR3 sequence: CAWSVVLTGEAFF. The CDR3 region has the DNA TGTGCCTGGAGTGTAGTATTGACAGGGGAAGCTTTCTTT.

The chain uses TRBV29-1 and TRBJ2-5; TRBD2 might be the D (5 bases). Trimming removed 4 bases from V and 5 bases from J, with 8 bases in between. Looked up from germline, CDR1 is SQVTM and CDR2 is ANQGSEA. There are 11 residues in the CDR3. The CDR3 DNA reads as TGCAGCGTTGTCCCGGGGGAGACCCAGTACTTC. As protein: CSVVPGETQYF.